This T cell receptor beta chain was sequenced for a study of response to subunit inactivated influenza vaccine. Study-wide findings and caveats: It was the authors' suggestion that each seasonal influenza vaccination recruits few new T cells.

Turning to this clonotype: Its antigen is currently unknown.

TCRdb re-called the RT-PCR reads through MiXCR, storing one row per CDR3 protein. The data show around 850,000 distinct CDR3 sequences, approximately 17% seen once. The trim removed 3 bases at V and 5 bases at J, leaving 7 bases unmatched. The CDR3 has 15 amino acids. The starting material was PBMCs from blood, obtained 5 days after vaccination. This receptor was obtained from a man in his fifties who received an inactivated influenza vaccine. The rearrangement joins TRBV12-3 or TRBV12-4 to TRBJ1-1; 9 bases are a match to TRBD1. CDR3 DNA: TGTGCCAGCAGTTTGACCACAGGGGGCGAGACTGAAGCTTTCTTT. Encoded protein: CASSLTTGGETEAFF.